These 10 T cell receptor beta chains were sequenced from one sample in a study of shared clonotypes between healthy human individuals. Terminally differentiated effector memory CD45RA+ cells were excluded from the naive CD8 cells, which were CD45RO-negative and positively selected for CCR7. Assay: immunoSEQ multiplex PCR; the TCRdb copy retains only in-frame clones and omits some. This sample has millions of clones, with just under 95% found just once. The specimen was naive CD8+ T cells sorted from blood. These receptors were taken from a man younger than 35 in good health.

This clone was recorded a few times. V and J are TRBV25-1 and TRBJ2-7; TRBD2 matches 7 bases. Germline values: CDR1 MGHDK, CDR2 SYGVNS. The CDR3 covers 11 residues. J lost 5 bases, V lost 8 bases, and 3 bases had no gene match. CDR3 loop: CASGTTNEQYF. The CDR3 region has the DNA TGTGCCAGCGGGACTACCAACGAGCAGTACTTC.

The chain joins TRBV4-2 to TRBJ1-5; 7 bases fit TRBD1. CDR3 length: 13 residues. From germline, CDR1 is LGHNA and CDR2 YNFKEQ. The V gene end was trimmed by 2 bases and the J gene end by 12 bases; junction bases not matched to a gene: 7. The CDR3 coding sequence is TGTGCCAGCAGCCAATTCGGGGACAGCAACCAGCATTTT. It encodes CASSQFGDSNQHF.

This clone was recorded only once. This sequence joins TRBV27 and TRBJ2-7, with TRBD1 matching 9 bases. Germline V gives CDR1 MNHEY, CDR2 SMNVEV (reference sequence). This CDR3 comprises 15 residues. Trimming removed 5 bases from V and 0 bases from J; junction bases left unmatched: 5. CDR3 region: CASSRDRVSSYEQYF. As DNA, the CDR3 is TGTGCCAGCAGTCGGGACAGGGTTAGCTCCTACGAGCAGTACTTC.

The chain has TRBV4-1 and TRBJ2-7; the match to TRBD1 covers 10 bases. V was pared by 4 bases and J by 2 bases, with 8 bases of the junction left unmatched. The CDR3 runs 16 residues. The germline gives CDR1 MGHRA, CDR2 YSYEKL. In DNA, the CDR3 is TGCGCCAGCAGCCTGCCGGGGACAGGGGTGCCCTACGAGCAGTACTTC. Its translation is CASSLPGTGVPYEQYF.

The rearrangement joins TRBV19 to TRBJ1-1, with 9 bases identical to TRBD1. CDR3 length: 16 amino acids. V gave up 0 bases and J gave up 1 base; unmatched junction bases: 3. Looked up from germline, CDR1 is LNHDA and CDR2 is SQIVND (reference sequence). The CDR3 DNA is TGTGCCAGTAGTATAGATCCGACAGGGGGGAACACTGAAGCTTTCTTT. Protein: CASSIDPTGGNTEAFF.

The CDR3 is CASKLAGEPYEQYF. The CDR3 nucleotides read TGTGCCAGCAAGTTAGCGGGAGAACCCTACGAGCAGTACTTC. The V gene is TRBV5-4, the J gene TRBJ2-7, with TRBD2 matching over 9 bases. The CDR3 length is 14 residues. Germline V gene data show CDR1 as SGHNT and CDR2 as YYREEE (reference sequence). V gave up 6 bases and J gave up 2 bases; unmatched junction bases: 6.

J is TRBJ2-5 and V is TRBV4-1; no clear D gene. The V end lost 0 bases, the J end lost 1 base, and 9 bases lay between the germline ends. The CDR3 is 15 residues long. CDR1 and CDR2 (germline): MGHRA, YSYEKL. The chain's CDR3 is CASSQERRPQETQYF. As DNA, the CDR3 is TGCGCCAGCAGCCAAGAACGCAGACCCCAAGAGACCCAGTACTTC.

The chain couples TRBV6-1 to TRBJ2-3; 8 bases map to TRBD2. The CDR3 is 12 amino acids. V lost 8 bases, J lost 3 bases, and 1 base stayed unmatched. Germline V CDR1 and CDR2: MNHNS, SASEGT. The CDR3 nucleotides are TGTGCCAGCCAGCGGGGGACAGATACGCAGTATTTT. The encoded protein is CASQRGTDTQYF.

The chain combines TRBV7-9 with TRBJ2-5; D is unresolved. There are 16 residues in the CDR3. V was shortened by 5 bases and J by 2 bases, with 18 bases between the two germline ends. Germline CDR1 and CDR2: SEHNR and FQNEAQ (reference sequence). This CDR3 reads CASSTIDQFTQETQYF. The CDR3 coding sequence is TGTGCCAGCAGCACCATCGATCAGTTTACTCAAGAGACCCAGTACTTC.

J is TRBJ2-5 and V is TRBV10-1, with TRBD1 matching 8 bases. This CDR3 spans 16 amino acids. With V trimmed by 2 bases and J by 0 bases, 5 bases remained unmatched. Germline CDR1 is WNHNN and CDR2 is SYGVQD (reference sequence). The CDR3 loop is CASSELGTGDQETQYF. The CDR3 region has the DNA TGCGCCAGCAGTGAGCTGGGGACAGGTGACCAAGAGACCCAGTACTTC.